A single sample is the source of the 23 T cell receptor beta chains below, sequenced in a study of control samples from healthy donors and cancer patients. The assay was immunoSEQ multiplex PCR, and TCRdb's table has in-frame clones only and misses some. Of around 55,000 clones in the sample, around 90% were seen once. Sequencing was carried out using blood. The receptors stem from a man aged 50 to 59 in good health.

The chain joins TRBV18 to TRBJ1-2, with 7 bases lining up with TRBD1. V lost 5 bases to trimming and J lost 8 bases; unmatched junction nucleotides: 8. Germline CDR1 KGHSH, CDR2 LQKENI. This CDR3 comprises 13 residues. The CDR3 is CASSTSTGNGYTF. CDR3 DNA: TGTGCCAGCTCAACCTCGACAGGGAACGGCTACACCTTC.

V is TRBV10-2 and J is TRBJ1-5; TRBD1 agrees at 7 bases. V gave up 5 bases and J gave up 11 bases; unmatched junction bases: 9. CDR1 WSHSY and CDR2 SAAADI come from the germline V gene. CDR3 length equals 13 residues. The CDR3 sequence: CASSTQGTVTQHF. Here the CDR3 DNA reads TGCGCCAGCAGTACCCAAGGGACAGTAACCCAGCATTTT.

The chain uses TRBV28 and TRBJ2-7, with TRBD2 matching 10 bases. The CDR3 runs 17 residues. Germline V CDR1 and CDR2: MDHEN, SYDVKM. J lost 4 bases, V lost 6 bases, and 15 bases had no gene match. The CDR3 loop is CASSPSSPSGSWYEQYF. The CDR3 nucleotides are TGTGCCAGCAGCCCCTCGTCGCCTAGCGGGAGTTGGTACGAGCAGTACTTC.

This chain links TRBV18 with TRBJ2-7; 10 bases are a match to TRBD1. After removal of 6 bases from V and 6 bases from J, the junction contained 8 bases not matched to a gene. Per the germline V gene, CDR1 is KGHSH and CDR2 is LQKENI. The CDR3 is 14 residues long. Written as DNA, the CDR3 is TGTGCCAGCTCTCGGGACAGGGGCCTACTCGAGCAGTACTTC. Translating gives CASSRDRGLLEQYF.

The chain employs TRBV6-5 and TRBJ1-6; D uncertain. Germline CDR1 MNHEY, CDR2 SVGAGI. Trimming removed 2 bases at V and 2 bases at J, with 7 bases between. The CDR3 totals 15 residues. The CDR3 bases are TGTGCCAGCAGTTACGAAGGGCCCTATAATTCACCCCTCCACTTT. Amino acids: CASSYEGPYNSPLHF.

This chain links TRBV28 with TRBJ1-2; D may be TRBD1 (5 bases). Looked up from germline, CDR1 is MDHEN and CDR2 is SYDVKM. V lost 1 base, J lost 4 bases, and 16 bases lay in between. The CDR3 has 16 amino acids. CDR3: CASSLLSGPDIYGYTF. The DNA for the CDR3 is TGTGCCAGCAGTTTATTATCGGGGCCAGATATCTATGGCTACACCTTC.

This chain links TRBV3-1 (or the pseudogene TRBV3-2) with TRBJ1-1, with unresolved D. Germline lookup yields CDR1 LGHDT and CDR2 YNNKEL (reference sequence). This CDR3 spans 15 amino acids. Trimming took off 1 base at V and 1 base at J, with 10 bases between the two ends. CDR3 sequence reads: CASSQGALRNTEAFF. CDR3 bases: TGTGCCAGCAGCCAAGGTGCACTGAGGAACACTGAAGCTTTCTTT.

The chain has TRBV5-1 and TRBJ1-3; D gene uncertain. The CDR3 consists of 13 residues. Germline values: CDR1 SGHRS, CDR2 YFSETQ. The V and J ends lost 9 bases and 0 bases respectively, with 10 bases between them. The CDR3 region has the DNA TGCGCCATCGAGCACTCCTCTGGAAACACCATATATTTT. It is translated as CAIEHSSGNTIYF.

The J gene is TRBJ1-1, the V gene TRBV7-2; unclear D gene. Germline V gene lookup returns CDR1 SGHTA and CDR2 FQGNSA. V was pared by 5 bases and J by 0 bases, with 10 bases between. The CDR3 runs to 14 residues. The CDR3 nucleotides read TGTGCCAGCAGCCCACGGACGGTGAACACTGAAGCTTTCTTT. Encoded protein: CASSPRTVNTEAFF.

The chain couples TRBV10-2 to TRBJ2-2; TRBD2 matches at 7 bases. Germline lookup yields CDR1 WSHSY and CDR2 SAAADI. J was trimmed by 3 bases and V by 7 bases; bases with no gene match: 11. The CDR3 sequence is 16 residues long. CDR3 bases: TGCGCCAGCACCCCTCCGACTAGCCTCCACACCGGGGAGCTGTTTTTT. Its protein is CASTPPTSLHTGELFF.

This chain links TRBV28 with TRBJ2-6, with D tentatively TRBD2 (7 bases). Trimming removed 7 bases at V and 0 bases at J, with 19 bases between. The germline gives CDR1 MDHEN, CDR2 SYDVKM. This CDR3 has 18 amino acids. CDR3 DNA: TGTGCCAGCACTTCTAGGAGGGGGAGGGGCTCTGGGGCCAACGTCCTGACTTTC. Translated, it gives CASTSRRGRGSGANVLTF.

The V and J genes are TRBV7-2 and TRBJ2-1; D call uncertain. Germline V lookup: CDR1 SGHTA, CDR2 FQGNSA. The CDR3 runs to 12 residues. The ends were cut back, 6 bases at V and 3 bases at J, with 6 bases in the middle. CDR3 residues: CASRKGYNEQFF. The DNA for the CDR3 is TGTGCCAGCAGGAAGGGCTACAATGAGCAGTTCTTC.

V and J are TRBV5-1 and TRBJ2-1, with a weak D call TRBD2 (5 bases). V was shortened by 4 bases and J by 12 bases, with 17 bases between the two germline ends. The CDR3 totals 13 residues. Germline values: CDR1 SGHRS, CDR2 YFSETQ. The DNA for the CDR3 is TGCGCCAGCAGCCCCCCGGCTAGTCGGGGGCAGTTCTTC. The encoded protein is CASSPPASRGQFF.

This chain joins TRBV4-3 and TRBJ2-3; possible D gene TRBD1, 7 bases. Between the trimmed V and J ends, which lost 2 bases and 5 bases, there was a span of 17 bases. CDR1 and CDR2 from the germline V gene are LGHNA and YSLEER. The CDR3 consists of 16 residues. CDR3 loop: CASSQKAGTDQDTQYF. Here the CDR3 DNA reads TGCGCCAGCAGCCAAAAGGCGGGGACAGACCAAGATACGCAGTATTTT.

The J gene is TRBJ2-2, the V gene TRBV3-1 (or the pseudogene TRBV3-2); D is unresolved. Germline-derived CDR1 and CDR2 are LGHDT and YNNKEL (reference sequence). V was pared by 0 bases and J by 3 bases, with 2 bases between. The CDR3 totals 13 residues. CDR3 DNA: TGTGCCAGCAGCCAAGATCACACCGGGGAGCTGTTTTTT. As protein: CASSQDHTGELFF.

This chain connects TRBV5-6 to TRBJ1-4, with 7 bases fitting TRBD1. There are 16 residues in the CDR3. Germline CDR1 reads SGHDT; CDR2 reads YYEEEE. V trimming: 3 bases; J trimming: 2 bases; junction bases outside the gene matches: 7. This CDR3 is CASSSTGIYTNEKLFF. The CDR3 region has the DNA TGTGCCAGCAGCTCGACAGGGATCTATACTAATGAAAAACTGTTTTTT.

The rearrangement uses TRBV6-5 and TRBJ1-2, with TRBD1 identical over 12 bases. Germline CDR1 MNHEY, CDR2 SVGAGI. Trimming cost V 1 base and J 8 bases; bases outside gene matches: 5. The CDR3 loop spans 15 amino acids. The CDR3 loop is CASSYLGTGGIGYTF. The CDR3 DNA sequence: TGTGCCAGCAGTTACTTGGGGACAGGGGGCATAGGCTACACCTTC.

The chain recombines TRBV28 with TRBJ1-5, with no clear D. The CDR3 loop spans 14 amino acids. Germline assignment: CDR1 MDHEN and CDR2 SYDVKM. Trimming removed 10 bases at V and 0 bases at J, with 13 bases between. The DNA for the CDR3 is TGTGCCACCGGGTGGGGTTATAGCAATCAGCCCCAGCATTTT. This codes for CATGWGYSNQPQHF.

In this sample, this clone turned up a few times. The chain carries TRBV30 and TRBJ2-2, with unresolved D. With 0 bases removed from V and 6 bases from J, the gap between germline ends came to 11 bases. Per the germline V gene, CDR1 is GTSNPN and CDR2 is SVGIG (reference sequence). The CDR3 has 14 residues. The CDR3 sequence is CAWSVQLMAGELFF. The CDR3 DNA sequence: TGTGCCTGGAGTGTGCAGCTAATGGCCGGGGAGCTGTTTTTT.

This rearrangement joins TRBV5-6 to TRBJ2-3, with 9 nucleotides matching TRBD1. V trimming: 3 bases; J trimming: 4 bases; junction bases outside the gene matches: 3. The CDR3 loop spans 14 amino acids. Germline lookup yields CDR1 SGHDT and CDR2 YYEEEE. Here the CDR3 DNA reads TGTGCCAGCAGCTGGGACAGGGAATCAGATACGCAGTATTTT. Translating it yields CASSWDRESDTQYF.

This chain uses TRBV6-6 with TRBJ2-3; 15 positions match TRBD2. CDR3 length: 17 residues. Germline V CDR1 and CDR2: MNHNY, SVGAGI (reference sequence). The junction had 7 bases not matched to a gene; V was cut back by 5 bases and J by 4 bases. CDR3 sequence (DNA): TGTGCCAGCAGTCGGACTAGCGGGAGGGTGTTGGCAGATACGCAGTATTTT. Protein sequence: CASSRTSGRVLADTQYF.

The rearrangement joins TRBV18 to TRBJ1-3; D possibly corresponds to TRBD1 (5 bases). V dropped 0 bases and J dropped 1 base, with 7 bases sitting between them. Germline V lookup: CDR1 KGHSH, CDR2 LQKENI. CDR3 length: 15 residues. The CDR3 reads CASSPPTVSGNTIYF. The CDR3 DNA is TGTGCCAGCTCACCACCGACAGTTTCTGGAAACACCATATATTTT. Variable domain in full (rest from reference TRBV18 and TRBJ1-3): NAGVMQNPRHLVRRRGQEARLRCSPMKGHSHVYWYRQLPEEGLKFMVYLQKENIIDESGMPKERFSAEFPKEGPSILRIQQVVRGDSAAYFCASSPPTVSGNTIYFGEGSWLTVV.

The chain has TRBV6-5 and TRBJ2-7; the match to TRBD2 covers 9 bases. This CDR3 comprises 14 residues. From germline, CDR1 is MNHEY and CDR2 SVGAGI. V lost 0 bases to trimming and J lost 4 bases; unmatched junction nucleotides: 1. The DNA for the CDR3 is TGTGCCAGCAGTTACTCTAGCGGGAGTTACGAGCAGTACTTC. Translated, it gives CASSYSSGSYEQYF.